The 22 T cell receptor beta chains below all came from one sample that was sequenced in a study of blood T cell repertoires in COVID-19. Sequencing used immunoSEQ multiplex PCR; TCRdb keeps in-frame clones, though not all of them. This table has about 170,000 clones, about 86% appearing once. Sequencing input: peripheral blood. The origin of the receptors is a young man with active or convalescent COVID-19.

V gene TRBV6-5 combines with J gene TRBJ1-2, with 9 bases lining up with TRBD1. CDR1 is MNHEY, CDR2 SVGAGI, per germline. The junction had 3 bases not matched to a gene; V was cut back by 0 bases and J by 7 bases. This CDR3 contains 14 residues. The CDR3 is CASSYSDRGFGYTF. CDR3 bases: TGTGCCAGCAGTTACTCCGACAGGGGGTTTGGCTACACCTTC.

The CDR3 DNA reads as TGTGCCAGCAGTTTTGGGGCGGGGGACTATGGCTACACCTTC. Protein: CASSFGAGDYGYTF. The J gene is TRBJ1-2, the V gene TRBV28; the D gene is possibly TRBD1 (5 bases). The CDR3 spans 14 residues. Germline-derived CDR1 and CDR2 are MDHEN and SYDVKM. V shed 3 bases and J shed 3 bases, with 11 bases lying between them.

V is TRBV9 and J is TRBJ2-7, with 7 nucleotides matching TRBD1. This CDR3 region has 17 residues. The ends lost 1 base at V and 3 bases at J; junction bases unmatched: 13. Germline V CDR1 and CDR2: SGDLS, YYNGEE. CDR3 protein: CASSVLREQGIVYEQYV. The CDR3 DNA is TGTGCCAGCAGCGTACTGAGGGAACAGGGGATTGTCTACGAGCAGTACGTC.

This CDR3 is CASSSRGGDEKLFF. CDR3 in DNA: TGTGCCAGCAGTTCCAGAGGCGGGGACGAAAAACTGTTTTTT. V usage is TRBV25-1 and J usage is TRBJ1-4; tentative D call: TRBD1 (5 bases). CDR3 length: 14 amino acids. The V gene lost 5 bases and the J gene lost 8 bases, with 15 bases spanning the gap. The germline V gene encodes CDR1 MGHDK and CDR2 SYGVNS.

The chain couples TRBV16 to TRBJ2-3, with unresolved D. CDR3 length equals 16 residues. V dropped 0 bases and J dropped 2 bases, with 12 bases sitting between them. CDR1 is KGHSY and CDR2 is FQNENV in the germline V gene. The CDR3 region is CASSQSVRLITDTQYF. DNA of the CDR3: TGTGCCAGCAGCCAATCAGTCAGGTTAATCACAGATACGCAGTATTTT.

This clone was observed a handful of times. The chain recombines TRBV2 with TRBJ2-7; D is perhaps TRBD1 (6 bases). Trimming left V 3 bases short and J 4 bases short, with 16 bases between. The germline V gene encodes CDR1 SNHLY and CDR2 FYNNEI. The CDR3 spans 15 residues. The CDR3 loop is CASSDNRDSPYEQYF. The CDR3 DNA reads TGTGCCAGCAGTGATAACAGGGATAGCCCATACGAGCAGTACTTC.

The chain uses TRBV7-2 and TRBJ2-4; D may be TRBD2 (5 bases). CDR3 size: 14 residues. CDR1 is SGHTA, CDR2 FQGNSA, per germline. Trimming shortened V by 1 base and J by 6 bases, and 10 bases separated the two germline ends. CDR3 sequence (DNA): TGTGCCAGCAGCTTAGGGGGTGGGAGAAACATTCAGTACTTC. This gives the protein CASSLGGGRNIQYF.

This clone occurred a few times. CDR3 DNA sequence: TGTGCCACCAGCGCCGGAGGTTACGAGCAGTACTTC. Translation: CATSAGGYEQYF. The V and J genes are TRBV15 and TRBJ2-7; tentatively, D is TRBD2 (5 bases). Deletions cut 5 bases from V and 4 bases from J, with 9 bases between. The CDR3 runs to 12 residues. Germline V CDR1 and CDR2: LNHNV, YYDKDF (reference sequence).

In DNA, the CDR3 is TGTGCCAGCAGCTTAGTGTCGGGAGGCGAGCAGTTCTTC. This codes for CASSLVSGGEQFF. The chain joins TRBV11-2 to TRBJ2-1; 7 nucleotides match TRBD2. Germline loops: CDR1 SGHAT, CDR2 FQNNGV. The CDR3 has 13 amino acids. J was trimmed by 10 bases and V by 1 base; bases with no gene match: 4.

The genes are TRBV6-5 and TRBJ1-1; 8 bases agree with TRBD1. Germline V CDR1 and CDR2: MNHEY, SVGAGI. The trim removed 4 bases at V and 4 bases at J, leaving 8 bases unmatched. This CDR3 contains 15 residues. This chain's CDR3 is CASSFSRGLGTEAFF. Written as DNA, the CDR3 is TGTGCCAGCAGTTTTTCCAGGGGGCTAGGCACTGAAGCTTTCTTT.

This chain uses TRBV5-1 with TRBJ1-4, with TRBD1 identical over 8 bases. The CDR3 length is 15 residues. The trim removed 4 bases at V and 7 bases at J, leaving 9 bases unmatched. Germline CDR1 reads SGHRS; CDR2 reads YFSETQ. The chain's CDR3 is CASSPRQGSSEKLFF. DNA for the CDR3: TGCGCCAGCAGCCCTCGACAGGGGAGTAGTGAAAAACTGTTTTTT.

The rearrangement uses TRBV5-6 and TRBJ2-2, with 7 bases identical to TRBD2. V lost 7 bases, J lost 7 bases, and 10 bases stayed unmatched. Germline loops: CDR1 SGHDT, CDR2 YYEEEE. The CDR3 extends over 14 amino acids. For the CDR3, the DNA is TGTGCCAGCGAGAGCGGGGCGTTCGGCGGGGAGCTGTTTTTT. Residues: CASESGAFGGELFF.

V is TRBV19 and J is TRBJ2-5; D not certain. Germline V gene data show CDR1 as LNHDA and CDR2 as SQIVND (reference sequence). This CDR3 has 14 residues. V lost 6 bases, J lost 1 base, and 12 bases lay in between. The CDR3 region has the DNA TGTGCCAGTAGCCGAAATACACGCCAAGAGACCCAGTACTTC. The encoded protein is CASSRNTRQETQYF.

This rearrangement joins TRBV9 to TRBJ1-1, with 10 nucleotides matching TRBD1. V trimming: 3 bases; J trimming: 0 bases; junction bases outside the gene matches: 8. The CDR3 length is 17 residues. CDR1 is SGDLS and CDR2 is YYNGEE in the germline V gene. For the CDR3, the DNA is TGTGCCAGCAGCGCCCCGGGACAGGGGCTTATGAACACTGAAGCTTTCTTT. Its translation: CASSAPGQGLMNTEAFF. The variable domain in full, with the rest retrieved from reference TRBV9 and TRBJ1-1, is DSGVTQTPKHLITATGQRVTLRCSPRSGDLSVYWYQQSLDQGLQFLIQYYNGEERAKGNILERFSAQQFPDLHSELNLSSLELGDSALYFCASSAPGQGLMNTEAFFGQGTRLTVV.

This clone was counted a single time. The chain uses TRBV5-8 and TRBJ2-7; D is perhaps TRBD2 (5 bases). Deletions cut 3 bases from V and 1 base from J, with 17 bases between. Germline CDR1 and CDR2: SGHTS and YDEGEE. This CDR3 has 16 amino acids. The CDR3 bases are TGTGCCAGCAGCTCTCCTAGGAGCTGGACTTCCTACGAGCAGTACTTC. This translates into CASSSPRSWTSYEQYF.

This clone was seen a single time. The V gene is TRBV28, the J gene TRBJ2-7; TRBD1 is a possible D gene (5 bases). CDR1 is MDHEN, CDR2 SYDVKM, per germline. V gave up 5 bases and J gave up 2 bases, with 13 bases separating them. This CDR3 comprises 14 residues. The CDR3 sequence: CASSALTGAYEQYV. CDR3 sequence (DNA): TGTGCCAGCAGTGCCCTAACAGGAGCCTACGAGCAGTACGTC.

The chain has TRBV7-9 and TRBJ1-4, with 9 bases aligning to TRBD1. Germline-derived CDR1 and CDR2 are SEHNR and FQNEAQ (reference sequence). The length of the CDR3 is 14 residues. Trimming at V came to 4 bases and at J to 8 bases, leaving 5 bases not matched to a gene. Written as DNA, the CDR3 is TGTGCCAGCAGCTACGGGACAGGGTACGAAAAACTGTTTTTT. Its translation: CASSYGTGYEKLFF.

In this sample, this clone turned up once. The V call is TRBV29-1, the J call TRBJ1-2; 8 bases fit TRBD1. The germline V gene encodes CDR1 SQVTM and CDR2 ANQGSEA. This CDR3 has 12 amino acids. Trimming removed 6 bases from V and 5 bases from J; junction bases left unmatched: 5. CDR3 sequence reads: CSVQGEDYGYTF. In DNA, the CDR3 is TGCAGCGTACAGGGGGAAGATTATGGCTACACCTTC.

This clone was picked up a small number of times. This sequence joins TRBV6-5 and TRBJ2-3; TRBD1 matches 9 bases. This CDR3 contains 15 residues. V gave up 5 bases and J gave up 2 bases; unmatched junction bases: 5. Per the germline V gene, CDR1 is MNHEY and CDR2 is SVGAGI. Here the CDR3 reads CASSRTGETTDTQYF. CDR3 bases: TGTGCCAGCAGTCGGACAGGGGAAACCACAGATACGCAGTATTTT.

Only one count was recorded for this clone. The rearrangement uses TRBV2 and TRBJ1-1; D not resolved. V lost 1 base and J lost 4, with 13 bases in between. The germline V gene encodes CDR1 SNHLY and CDR2 FYNNEI. The length of the CDR3 is 15 residues. CDR3 region: CASSEVGGLGTEAFF. The DNA for the CDR3 is TGTGCCAGCAGTGAAGTCGGAGGGTTAGGCACTGAAGCTTTCTTT.

In DNA form, the CDR3 reads TGTGCCAGCAGCTTCGGGACAGGGGAATTCTACGAGCAGTACTTC. Translating gives CASSFGTGEFYEQYF. This chain uses TRBV7-2 with TRBJ2-7; 10 nucleotides match TRBD1. The CDR3 is 15 amino acids. Germline assignment: CDR1 SGHTA and CDR2 FQGNSA. J gave up 3 bases and V 3 bases, and 5 bases lay outside the gene matches.

The chain has TRBV7-3 and TRBJ2-1, with 11 bases fitting TRBD2. From germline, CDR1 is SGHTA and CDR2 FQGTGA. The CDR3 totals 17 residues. V lost 2 bases and J lost 6; bases outside the gene matches: 9. The CDR3 DNA reads TGTGCCAGCAGCTTAGGTGCCGCTAGCGGGAGGCGCAATGAGCAGTTCTTC. It specifies CASSLGAASGRRNEQFF.